This T cell receptor beta chain was sequenced during a study of CD8 T cells in ankylosing spondylitis (TCRdb year 2017). With respect to the entire study: The study profiled T cell receptor beta repertoires in healthy donors and ankylosing spondylitis patients to find disease-linked TCR variants. In total, the full study cohort was made up of some 110 healthy donors and about two dozen ankylosing spondylitis patients. Samples of peripheral blood were taken, and for ankylosing spondylitis patients, synovial fluid was collected as well. Results and caveats for the whole study, not just this receptor: The disease-linked clones were reported to be significantly enriched in matched synovial fluid samples from ankylosing spondylitis patients. A TCR beta motif made up of several highly homologous amino acid variants appeared to be characteristic of blood from ankylosing spondylitis patients. Some motif variants were previously reported in synovial fluid and blood of reactive arthritis patients, suggesting common disease-initiation mechanisms. The disease-linked clones had a CD8+ phenotype and were found at relatively low frequencies in peripheral blood.

CDR1 and CDR2, looked up from the germline V gene, are SGHTA and FQGNSA. Trimming takes 2 bases from V and 2 bases from J, and the germline ends sit 7 bases apart. CDR3 length: 13 amino acids, cysteine to phenylalanine. Of the read, only the CDR3 DNA is kept; its 39 bases are in frame from base 1. This clonotype occurred many times. Its antigen target is currently unknown. Base qualities are not at hand, and no much larger clone is one base apart. Instrument on record: Illumina HiSeq 2500. Quantitative 5'-RACE with molecular barcodes was used to prepare TCR beta libraries. In the original analysis: To identify disease-linked TCR variants, a new computational method was used, one built on a probabilistic model of VDJ rearrangement. The public reads were quality trimmed at Q25 with fastp and then assembled into clones with MiXCR by TCRdb, keeping productive beta chains. When rows share a CDR3 protein, they turn into one entry using the most common DNA and genes. These V and J calls originate from TCRdb's pipeline instead of the authors' own analysis. The sample table records 300,000 to 400,000 distinct CDR3 sequences; approximately 14% of these occur just once. Of the sample, about 1.1% falls within the top ten clones.

The V gene is TRBV7-2 and the J gene is TRBJ2-7, with an unclear D gene assignment. The sample consisted of blood, either unsorted or a sorted T cell fraction (not recorded which). This TCR derives from a male donor with ankylosing spondylitis or in good health (not recorded which). The nucleotide sequence reads as follows: TGTGCCAGCAGCTTAACCGCTCCCTACGAGCAGTACTTC. It encodes CASSLTAPYEQYF.